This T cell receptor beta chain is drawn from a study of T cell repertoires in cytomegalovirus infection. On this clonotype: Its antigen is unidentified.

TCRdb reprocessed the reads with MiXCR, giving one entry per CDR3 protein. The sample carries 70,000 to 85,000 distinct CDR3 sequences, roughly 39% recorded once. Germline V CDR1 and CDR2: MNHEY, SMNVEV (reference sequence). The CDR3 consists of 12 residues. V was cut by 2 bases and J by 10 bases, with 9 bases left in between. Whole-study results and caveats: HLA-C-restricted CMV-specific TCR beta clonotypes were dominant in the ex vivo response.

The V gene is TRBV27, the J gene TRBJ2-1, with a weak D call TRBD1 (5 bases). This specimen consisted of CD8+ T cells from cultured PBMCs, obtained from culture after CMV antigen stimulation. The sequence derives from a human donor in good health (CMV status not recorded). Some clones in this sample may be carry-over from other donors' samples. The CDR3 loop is CASSLGAGEQFF. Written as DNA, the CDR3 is TGTGCCAGCAGTTTAGGGGCTGGAGAGCAGTTCTTC.